These T cell receptor beta chains were read from a single sample in a study of T cell changes during pregnancy in multiple sclerosis. Repertoires were generated with immunoSEQ multiplex PCR, while TCRdb's copy carries only in-frame clones and drops some. The repertoire consists of tens of thousands of clones, with approximately 91% occurring once and the leading ten covering 1.3%. The material sequenced was peripheral blood, taken in the second trimester of pregnancy. These receptors were collected from a female donor with multiple sclerosis, enrolled in a pregnancy study. Each CDR3 is given with its conserved first and last residue. D genes are given only for firm matches. Part of the rows lack a size; the others show once, few, many or a class for expanded clones.

TRBV28	.	TRBJ1-5	.	CASSEQLYNQPQHF	TGTGCCAGCAGCGAACAGCTATACAATCAGCCCCAGCATTTT
TRBV25-1	.	TRBJ1-4	TRBD1	CASRDTGTGVEKLFF	TGTGCCAGCAGGGATACCGGGACAGGGGTAGAAAAACTGTTTTTT
TRBV19	.	TRBJ2-7	TRBD2	CASSISSGGSYEQYF	TGTGCCAGTAGTATTTCTAGCGGGGGCTCCTACGAGCAGTACTTC
TRBV11-3	few	TRBJ2-1	.	CASSSTGSAGDEQFF	TGTGCCAGCAGCTCAACCGGGTCTGCAGGGGATGAGCAGTTCTTC
TRBV4-3	.	TRBJ2-1	TRBD1	CASSQDVAGGFNEQFF	TGCGCCAGCAGCCAAGATGTCGCAGGGGGCTTCAATGAGCAGTTCTTC
TRBV7-2	.	TRBJ2-1	TRBD2	CASSLSGGAYNEQFF	TGTGCCAGCAGCCTGAGCGGGGGGGCCTACAATGAGCAGTTCTTC
TRBV9	.	TRBJ2-1	TRBD2	CASSVRPSGGRYNEQFF	TGTGCCAGCAGCGTACGGCCTAGCGGGGGGCGATACAATGAGCAGTTCTTC
TRBV4-3	.	TRBJ2-3	TRBD2	CASSQDGRGGSSDTQYF	TGCGCCAGCAGCCAAGATGGGCGGGGGGGGAGCTCAGATACGCAGTATTTT
TRBV15	once	TRBJ1-6	TRBD1	CATSEARTGGHPLHF	TGTGCCACCAGCGAGGCCCGGACAGGGGGCCATCCCCTCCACTTT
TRBV6-5	.	TRBJ1-1	.	CASSFGVDAFF	TGTGCCAGCAGTTTTGGAGTTGACGCTTTCTTT
TRBV11-2	.	TRBJ1-1	.	CASSFTAGWDTEAFF	TGTGCCAGCAGCTTTACAGCGGGTTGGGACACTGAAGCTTTCTTT
TRBV5-1	.	TRBJ1-1	TRBD1	CASSLYRGATEAFF	TGCGCCAGCAGCTTGTACAGGGGTGCTACTGAAGCTTTCTTT
TRBV18	.	TRBJ1-4	TRBD1	CASSSDRAPNEKLFF	TGTGCCAGCTCATCAGACAGGGCACCTAATGAAAAACTGTTTTTT
TRBV4-3	.	TRBJ1-2	.	CASSQDSTGANYGYTF	TGCGCCAGCAGCCAGGATTCAACCGGAGCTAACTATGGCTACACCTTC
TRBV28	.	TRBJ1-1	.	CASSLGGSRTEAFF	TGTGCCAGCAGTTTGGGGGGGAGTCGGACTGAAGCTTTCTTT
TRBV10-3	.	TRBJ2-7	TRBD1	CAISYGTGDYEQYF	TGTGCCATCAGCTACGGGACAGGGGACTACGAGCAGTACTTC
TRBV18	once	TRBJ1-3	.	CASSPVALSSGNTIYF	TGTGCCAGCTCACCAGTTGCCCTTAGCTCTGGAAACACCATATATTTT
TRBV5-4	.	TRBJ2-2	.	CASSFRGFGELFF	TGTGCCAGCAGCTTTAGGGGGTTTGGGGAGCTGTTTTTT
TRBV19	.	TRBJ1-5	TRBD1	CASSNLDRGWGLQPQHF	TGTGCCAGTAGCAACCTCGACAGGGGCTGGGGGTTACAGCCCCAGCATTTT
TRBV29-1	few	TRBJ1-1	TRBD1	CSVVGQGGGTEAFF	TGCAGCGTTGTGGGGCAGGGGGGAGGAACTGAAGCTTTCTTT
TRBV18	.	TRBJ1-2	.	CASSPRIREDSGYTF	TGTGCCAGCTCACCACGAATAAGGGAGGATTCGGGCTACACCTTC
TRBV5-1	.	TRBJ2-5	.	CASSLAAVSQETQYF	TGCGCCAGCAGCTTGGCCGCAGTCAGCCAAGAGACCCAGTACTTC
TRBV28	.	TRBJ2-1	TRBD2	CASSWLAGGPGLNEQFF	TGTGCCAGCAGTTGGTTAGCGGGGGGGCCGGGTTTGAATGAGCAGTTCTTC
TRBV5-4	.	TRBJ2-5	TRBD2	CASSPRTSATQETQYF	TGTGCCAGCAGCCCCCGGACTAGCGCAACTCAAGAGACCCAGTACTTC
TRBV7-9	once	TRBJ1-4	TRBD1	CASHLGQLNEKLFF	TGTGCCAGTCACCTGGGACAGCTGAATGAAAAACTGTTTTTT
TRBV19	once	TRBJ2-5	TRBD2	CASSPGGLQETQYF	TGTGCCAGTAGCCCGGGGGGGCTCCAAGAGACCCAGTACTTC
TRBV28	.	TRBJ1-3	.	CASSFTGNTIYF	TGTGCCAGCAGTTTCACTGGAAACACCATATATTTT
TRBV18	.	TRBJ2-5	TRBD1	CASSLNRGLQETQYF	TGTGCCAGCTCACTCAACAGGGGGCTACAAGAGACCCAGTACTTC
TRBV7-3	many	TRBJ1-2	TRBD1	CASSLTRQGDGYTF	TGTGCCAGCAGCTTAACTAGACAGGGCGATGGCTACACCTTC
TRBV5-3	.	TRBJ1-2	TRBD1	CARSALAWTGDNYGYTF	TGTGCCAGAAGCGCTTTGGCCTGGACAGGAGATAACTATGGCTACACCTTC
TRBV4-3	.	TRBJ2-1	TRBD1	CASSQVVRQGGNEQFF	TGCGCCAGCAGCCAAGTAGTGAGACAGGGTGGGAATGAGCAGTTCTTC